The 20 T cell receptor beta chains given below trace back to one sample, sequenced in a study of CD8 T cells in Susac syndrome. Random hexamers were used to reverse transcribe an amount of roughly 0.45 to 1 ug RNA. TCRdb reanalysed the immunoSEQ multiplex PCR reads using MiXCR and keeps one entry per CDR3 protein. The data contain 250,000 to 300,000 distinct CDR3 sequences, 85% of them singletons. The specimen sequenced was CD8+ T cells from PBMCs. These receptors all come from a human donor with multiple sclerosis.

The chain carries TRBV7-6 and TRBJ2-3; 7 bases fit TRBD2. The CDR3 has 17 amino acids. With 0 bases clipped from V and 4 bases from J, the junction kept 10 bases outside the gene matches. Germline loops: CDR1 SGHVS, CDR2 FNYEAQ. This chain's CDR3 is CASSLAPGLGMSDTQYF. The CDR3 coding sequence is TGTGCCAGCAGCTTAGCCCCCGGACTAGGGATGTCAGATACGCAGTATTTT.

The chain couples TRBV4-3 to TRBJ1-4; D is perhaps TRBD1 (5 bases). The CDR3 spans 14 residues. V lost 0 bases, J lost 5 bases, and 7 bases lay in between. CDR1 is LGHNA, CDR2 YSLEER, per germline. Here the CDR3 DNA reads TGCGCCAGCAGCCAAGACAGGGCAAATGAAAAACTGTTTTTT. This encodes CASSQDRANEKLFF.

This chain links TRBV2 with TRBJ2-1; 10 positions agree with TRBD1. Germline CDR1 and CDR2: SNHLY and FYNNEI. This CDR3 has 13 amino acids. V trimming: 3 bases; J trimming: 8 bases; junction bases outside the gene matches: 1. The CDR3 is CASSDGTGDEQFF. In DNA form, the CDR3 reads TGTGCCAGCAGTGACGGGACAGGGGATGAGCAGTTCTTC.

The count of this clonotype is one. The V gene is TRBV9, the J gene TRBJ2-1; D might be TRBD1 (6 bases). Germline CDR1 SGDLS, CDR2 YYNGEE. CDR3 length: 14 amino acids. V lost 7 bases and J 3 bases, leaving 14 bases between the germline ends. The CDR3, as DNA: TGTGCCAGCCAATCGCCGGACAGCTACAATGAGCAGTTCTTC. This translates into CASQSPDSYNEQFF.

The chain couples TRBV7-2 to TRBJ2-3; D unresolved. V was clipped by 3 bases and J by 4 bases, with 5 bases between them. The CDR3 is 12 residues long. Germline lookup yields CDR1 SGHTA and CDR2 FQGNSA. CDR3 nucleotides: TGTGCCAGCAGCTTGGCGTCAGATACGCAGTATTTT. This codes for CASSLASDTQYF.

Here the CDR3 DNA reads TGCAGCGTTGAAGAAGTTTTGTGGGTGGGAGGGCCCACAGATACGCAGTATTTT. It is translated as CSVEEVLWVGGPTDTQYF. V gene TRBV29-1 combines with J gene TRBJ2-3; 7 nucleotides agree with TRBD2. V lost 0 bases and J lost 2; bases outside the gene matches: 14. This CDR3 contains 18 residues. CDR1 is SQVTM and CDR2 is ANQGSEA in the germline V gene.

This chain connects TRBV29-1 to TRBJ2-1; perhaps TRBD1 as D (6 bases). V lost 1 base, J lost 8 bases, and 9 bases lay in between. In germline, CDR1 is SQVTM, CDR2 ANQGSEA. CDR3 length: 12 residues. The CDR3 DNA reads TGCAGCGTTGAAGTATCAGGGGATGAGCAGTTCTTC. This translates into CSVEVSGDEQFF.

The chain recombines TRBV4-3 with TRBJ2-7; D might be TRBD2 (5 bases). The V and J ends lost 0 bases and 2 bases respectively, with 14 bases between them. This CDR3 is built from 16 residues. Germline-derived CDR1 and CDR2 are LGHNA and YSLEER. The CDR3 region is CASSQDYGVPPYEQYF. CDR3 in DNA: TGCGCCAGCAGCCAAGATTACGGGGTCCCGCCCTACGAGCAGTACTTC.

The chain recombines TRBV15 with TRBJ2-1; 15 positions match TRBD2. Trimming took 0 bases from V and 0 from J; bases not matched to a gene: 6. Germline values: CDR1 LNHNV, CDR2 YYDKDF (reference sequence). The CDR3 consists of 20 residues. DNA of the CDR3: TGTGCCACCAGCAGAGATATGGGACTAGCGGGAGGACGCTCCTACAATGAGCAGTTCTTC. Translating gives CATSRDMGLAGGRSYNEQFF.

The genes are TRBV12-3 or TRBV12-4 and TRBJ2-1; perhaps TRBD2 as D (5 bases). The V end lost 0 bases, the J end lost 8 bases, and 14 bases lay between the germline ends. This CDR3 is built from 15 residues. This CDR3 is CASSLAASYGDEQFF. CDR3 in DNA: TGTGCCAGCAGTTTAGCGGCTAGCTACGGCGATGAGCAGTTCTTC.

The CDR3 bases are TGTGCCAGCAGCCAAGACACCAGCGGCTGGGGGGAGACCCAGTACTTC. Its protein is CASSQDTSGWGETQYF. This chain joins TRBV4-2 and TRBJ2-5; D possibly uses TRBD1 or TRBD2 (5 bases each). The CDR3 contains 16 residues. Germline CDR1 reads LGHNA; CDR2 reads YNFKEQ. V was pared by 0 bases and J by 5 bases, with 16 bases between.

This clonotype was detected a few times. The rearrangement uses TRBV9 and TRBJ2-7, with 11 bases lining up with TRBD1. Unmatched junction bases numbered 3, after V lost 0 bases and J lost 4 bases. Germline CDR1 SGDLS, CDR2 YYNGEE. The CDR3 consists of 15 residues. The CDR3 loop is CASSVAGQGAYEQYF. In DNA form, the CDR3 reads TGTGCCAGCAGCGTAGCTGGACAGGGGGCTTACGAGCAGTACTTC.

J is TRBJ1-1 and V is TRBV1; TRBD1 was called by the table and not checked on the DNA. TRBV1 is reported as a pseudogene. This CDR3 is 13 amino acids long. As DNA, the CDR3 is TGCACCAGCAGCGTTCAGGGGAACACTGAAGCTTTCTTT. Encoded protein: CTSSVQGNTEAFF.

The chain's CDR3 is CASSSSSTDYPYGYTF. The CDR3 DNA sequence: TGTGCCAGCAGCTCCTCTTCGACAGATTACCCCTATGGCTACACCTTC. The chain combines TRBV9 with TRBJ1-2, with D perhaps matching TRBD1 (5 bases). The CDR3 is 16 residues long. V shed 4 bases and J shed 4 bases, with 20 bases lying between them. Germline V gene lookup returns CDR1 SGDLS and CDR2 YYNGEE.

The DNA of the CDR3 is TGTGCCAGCAGCTTAACGGGCCAGGAGGCCACCGGGGAGCTGTTTTTT. Amino acid sequence: CASSLTGQEATGELFF. This rearrangement joins TRBV13 to TRBJ2-2, with a tentative D call TRBD2 (5 bases). This CDR3 has 16 amino acids. The V end was cut by 2 bases, the J end by 4 bases, with 14 bases between. Germline CDR1 reads PRHDT; CDR2 reads FYEKMQ (reference sequence).

The DNA of the CDR3 is TGTGCCAGCAGTCTAGGAAATATTAATGAAAAACTGTTTTTT. Translation: CASSLGNINEKLFF. The chain recombines TRBV5-4 with TRBJ1-4; D gene ambiguous. The CDR3 loop spans 14 amino acids. CDR1 is SGHNT, CDR2 YYREEE, per germline (reference sequence). The V end lost 5 bases, the J end lost 4 bases, and 12 bases lay between the germline ends.

The rearrangement joins TRBV10-3 to TRBJ1-2; D is unresolved. This CDR3 contains 13 residues. Germline assignment: CDR1 ENHRY and CDR2 SYGVKD. Trimming took off 7 bases at V and 3 bases at J, with 12 bases between the two ends. The CDR3 sequence: CAITGDEDYGYTF. Written as DNA, the CDR3 is TGTGCCATCACTGGTGACGAAGACTATGGCTACACCTTC.

In its sample, this clonotype was seen a few times. Written as DNA, the CDR3 is TGTGCCAGCTTCTTCGGGGGGCCAATGAACACTGAAGCTTTCTTT. This gives the protein CASFFGGPMNTEAFF. The chain joins TRBV5-6 to TRBJ1-1, with D possibly TRBD1 on 6 matching bases. CDR1 and CDR2 (germline): SGHDT, YYEEEE. The V gene lost 7 bases and the J gene lost 0 bases, with 16 bases spanning the gap. The CDR3 is made up of 15 amino acids. Filled out from reference TRBV5-6 and TRBJ1-1, the complete variable domain reads DAGVTQSPTHLIKTRGQQVTLRCSPKSGHDTVSWYQQALGQGPQFIFQYYEEEERQRGNFPDRFSGHQFPNYSSELNVNALLLGDSALYLCASFFGGPMNTEAFFGQGTRLTVV.

The V gene is TRBV6-5, the J gene TRBJ2-1, with 11 nucleotides matching TRBD2. The length of the CDR3 is 20 residues. Trimming cost V 0 bases and J 1 base; bases outside gene matches: 11. Germline loops: CDR1 MNHEY, CDR2 SVGAGI. This chain's CDR3 is CASSYSLLAGDSSSYNEQFF. DNA for the CDR3: TGTGCCAGCAGTTACTCATTACTAGCGGGAGATTCCAGTTCCTACAATGAGCAGTTCTTC.

This clonotype has only one observation. DNA for the CDR3: TGTGCCAGCAGAGCCCGGATTGCGCAGGGGGCGCCGAACTACGAGCAGTACTTC. Its translation is CASRARIAQGAPNYEQYF. The gene calls are TRBV6-1 and TRBJ2-7; 8 positions agree with TRBD1. The length of the CDR3 is 18 residues. Germline loops: CDR1 MNHNS, CDR2 SASEGT. The trim removed 6 bases at V and 3 bases at J, leaving 19 bases unmatched.